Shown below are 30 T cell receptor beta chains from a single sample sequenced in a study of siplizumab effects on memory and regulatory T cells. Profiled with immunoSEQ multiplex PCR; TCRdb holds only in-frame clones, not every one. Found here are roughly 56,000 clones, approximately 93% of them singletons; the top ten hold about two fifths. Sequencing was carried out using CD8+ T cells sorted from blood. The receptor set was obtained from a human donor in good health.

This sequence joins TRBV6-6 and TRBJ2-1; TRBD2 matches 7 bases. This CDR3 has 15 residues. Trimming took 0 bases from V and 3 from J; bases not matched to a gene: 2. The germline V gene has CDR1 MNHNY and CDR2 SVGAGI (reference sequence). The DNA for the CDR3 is TGTGCCAGCAGTTACTCGTGGGACTACTACAATGAGCAGTTCTTC. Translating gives CASSYSWDYYNEQFF.

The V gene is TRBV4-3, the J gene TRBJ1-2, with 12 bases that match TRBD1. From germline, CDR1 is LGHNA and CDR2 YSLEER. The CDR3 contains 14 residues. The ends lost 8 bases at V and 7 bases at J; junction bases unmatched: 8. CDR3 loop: CASQQGQGAGGYTF. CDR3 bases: TGCGCCAGCCAGCAGGGACAGGGGGCCGGTGGCTACACCTTC.

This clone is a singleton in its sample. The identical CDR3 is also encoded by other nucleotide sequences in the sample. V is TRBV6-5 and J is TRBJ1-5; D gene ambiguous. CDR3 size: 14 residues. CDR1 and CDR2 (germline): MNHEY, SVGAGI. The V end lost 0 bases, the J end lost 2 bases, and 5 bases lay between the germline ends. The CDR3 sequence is CASSYSGGNQPQHF. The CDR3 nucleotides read TGTGCCAGCAGTTACTCGGGTGGCAATCAGCCCCAGCATTTT.

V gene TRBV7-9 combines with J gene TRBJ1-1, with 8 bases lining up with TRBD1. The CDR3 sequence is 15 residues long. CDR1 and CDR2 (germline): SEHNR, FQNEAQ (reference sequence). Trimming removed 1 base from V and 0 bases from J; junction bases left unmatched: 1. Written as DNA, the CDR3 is TGTGCCAGCAGCTTAGGACAGGGGATGAACACTGAAGCTTTCTTT. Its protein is CASSLGQGMNTEAFF. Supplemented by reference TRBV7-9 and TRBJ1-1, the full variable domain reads DTGVSQNPRHKITKRGQNVTFRCDPISEHNRLYWYRQTLGQGPEFLTYFQNEAQLEKSRLLSDRFSAERPKGSFSTLEIQRTEQGDSAMYLCASSLGQGMNTEAFFGQGTRLTVV.

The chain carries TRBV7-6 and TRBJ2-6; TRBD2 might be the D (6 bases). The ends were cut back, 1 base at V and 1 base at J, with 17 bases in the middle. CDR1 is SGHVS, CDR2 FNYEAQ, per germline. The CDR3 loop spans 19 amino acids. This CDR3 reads CASSLEPRRAESGANVLTF. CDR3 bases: TGTGCCAGCAGCTTAGAACCCCGGAGGGCGGAGTCTGGGGCCAACGTCCTGACTTTC.

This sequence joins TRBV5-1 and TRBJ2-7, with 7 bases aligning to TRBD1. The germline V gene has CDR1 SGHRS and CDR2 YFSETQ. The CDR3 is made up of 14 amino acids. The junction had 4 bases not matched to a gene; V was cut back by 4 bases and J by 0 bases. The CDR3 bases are TGCGCCAGCAGCGAAGGGGACAGCTCCTACGAGCAGTACTTC. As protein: CASSEGDSSYEQYF.

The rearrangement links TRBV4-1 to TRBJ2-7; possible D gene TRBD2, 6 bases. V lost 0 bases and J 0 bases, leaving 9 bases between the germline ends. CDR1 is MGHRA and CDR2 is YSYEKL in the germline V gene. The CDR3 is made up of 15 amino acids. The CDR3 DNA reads TGCGCCAGCAGCCAAGAATCGCGGGACTCCTACGAGCAGTACTTC. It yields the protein CASSQESRDSYEQYF.

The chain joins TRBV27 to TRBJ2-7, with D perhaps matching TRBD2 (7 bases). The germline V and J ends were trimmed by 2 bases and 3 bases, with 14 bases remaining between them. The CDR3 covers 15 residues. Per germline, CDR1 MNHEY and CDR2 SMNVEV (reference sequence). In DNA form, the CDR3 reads TGTGCCAGCAGTTTACCAAGGGGGGGATACTACGAGCAGTACTTC. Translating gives CASSLPRGGYYEQYF.

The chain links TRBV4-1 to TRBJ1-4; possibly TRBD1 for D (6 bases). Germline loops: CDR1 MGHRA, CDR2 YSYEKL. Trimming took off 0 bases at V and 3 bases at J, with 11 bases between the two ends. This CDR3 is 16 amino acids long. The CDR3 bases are TGCGCCAGCAGCCAAGATGGGGGCAGTGCTAATGAAAAACTGTTTTTT. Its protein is CASSQDGGSANEKLFF.

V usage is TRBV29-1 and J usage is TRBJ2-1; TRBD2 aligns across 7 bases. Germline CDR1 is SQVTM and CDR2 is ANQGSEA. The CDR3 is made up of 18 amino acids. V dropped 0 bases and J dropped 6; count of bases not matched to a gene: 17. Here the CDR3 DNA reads TGCAGCGTTGAAGATCTTCTCCCGGGGAGGGAGGCAAGCAATGAGCAGTTCTTC. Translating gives CSVEDLLPGREASNEQFF.

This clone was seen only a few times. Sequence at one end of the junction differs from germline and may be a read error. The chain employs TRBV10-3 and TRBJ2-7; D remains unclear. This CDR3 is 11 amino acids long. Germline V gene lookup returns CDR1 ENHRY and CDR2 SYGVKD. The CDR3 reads CAVRTTYEQYF. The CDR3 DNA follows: TGTGCCGTCAGGACGACCTACGAGCAGTACTTC.

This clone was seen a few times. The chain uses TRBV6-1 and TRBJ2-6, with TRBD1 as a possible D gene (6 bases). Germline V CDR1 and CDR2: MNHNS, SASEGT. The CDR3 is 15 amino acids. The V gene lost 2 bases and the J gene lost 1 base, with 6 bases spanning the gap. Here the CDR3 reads CASSEQGSGANVLTF. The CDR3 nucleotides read TGTGCCAGCAGTGAACAGGGGTCTGGGGCCAACGTCCTGACTTTC.

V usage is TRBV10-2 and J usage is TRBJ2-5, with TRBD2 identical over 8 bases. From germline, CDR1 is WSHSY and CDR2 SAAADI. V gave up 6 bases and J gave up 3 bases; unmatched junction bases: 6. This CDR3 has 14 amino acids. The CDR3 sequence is CASRDSGVEETQYF. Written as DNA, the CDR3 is TGCGCCAGCAGGGATAGCGGGGTGGAAGAGACCCAGTACTTC.

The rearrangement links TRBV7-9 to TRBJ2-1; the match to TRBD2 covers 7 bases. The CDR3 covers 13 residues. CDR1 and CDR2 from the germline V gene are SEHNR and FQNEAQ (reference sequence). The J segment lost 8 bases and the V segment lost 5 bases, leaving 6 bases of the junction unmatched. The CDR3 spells CASSSGLVHEQFF. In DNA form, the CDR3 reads TGTGCCAGCAGCAGCGGACTAGTACATGAGCAGTTCTTC.

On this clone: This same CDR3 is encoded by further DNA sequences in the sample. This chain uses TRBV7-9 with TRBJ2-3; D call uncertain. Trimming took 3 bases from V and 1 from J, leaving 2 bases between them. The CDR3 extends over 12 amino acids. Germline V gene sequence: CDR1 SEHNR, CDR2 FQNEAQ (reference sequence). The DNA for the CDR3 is TGTGCCAGCAGCTTTGGCACAGATACGCAGTATTTT. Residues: CASSFGTDTQYF.

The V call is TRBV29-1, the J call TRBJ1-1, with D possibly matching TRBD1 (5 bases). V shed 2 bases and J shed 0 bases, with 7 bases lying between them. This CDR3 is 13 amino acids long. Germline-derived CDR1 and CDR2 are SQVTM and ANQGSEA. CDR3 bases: TGCAGCGTTGAACGGGGGTTGAACACTGAAGCTTTCTTT. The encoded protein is CSVERGLNTEAFF.

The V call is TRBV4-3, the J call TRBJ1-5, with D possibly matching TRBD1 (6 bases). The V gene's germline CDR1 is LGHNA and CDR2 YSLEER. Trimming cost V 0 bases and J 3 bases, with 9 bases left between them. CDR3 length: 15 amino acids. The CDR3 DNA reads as TGCGCCAGCAGCCAAGATTCAGGGGCCAATCAGCCCCAGCATTTT. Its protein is CASSQDSGANQPQHF.

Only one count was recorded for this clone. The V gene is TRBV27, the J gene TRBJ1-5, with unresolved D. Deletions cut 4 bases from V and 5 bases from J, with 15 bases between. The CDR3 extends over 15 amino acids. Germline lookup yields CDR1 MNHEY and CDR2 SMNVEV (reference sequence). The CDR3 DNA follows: TGTGCCAGCAGTTCCCTCGGGGAGGTGTATCAGCCCCAGCATTTT. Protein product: CASSSLGEVYQPQHF.

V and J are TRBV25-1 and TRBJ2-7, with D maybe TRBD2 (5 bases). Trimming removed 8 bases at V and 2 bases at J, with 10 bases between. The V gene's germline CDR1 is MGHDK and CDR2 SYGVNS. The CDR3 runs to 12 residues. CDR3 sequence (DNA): TGTGCCAGCCCCGGGGATACCTACGAGCAGTACTTC. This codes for CASPGDTYEQYF.

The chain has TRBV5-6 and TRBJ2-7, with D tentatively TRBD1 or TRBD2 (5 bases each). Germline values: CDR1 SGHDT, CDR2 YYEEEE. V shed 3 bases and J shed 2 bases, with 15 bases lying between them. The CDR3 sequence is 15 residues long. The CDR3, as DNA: TGTGCCAGCAGCTACAACCCGGGACCAGCCTACGAGCAGTACTTC. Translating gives CASSYNPGPAYEQYF.

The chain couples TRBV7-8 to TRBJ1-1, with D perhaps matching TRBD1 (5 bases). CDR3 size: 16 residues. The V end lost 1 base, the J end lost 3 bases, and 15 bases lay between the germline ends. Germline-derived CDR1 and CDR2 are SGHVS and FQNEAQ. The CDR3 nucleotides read TGTGCCAGCAGCTTAGTACTTGGGGCTCCGGACACTGAAGCTTTCTTT. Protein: CASSLVLGAPDTEAFF.

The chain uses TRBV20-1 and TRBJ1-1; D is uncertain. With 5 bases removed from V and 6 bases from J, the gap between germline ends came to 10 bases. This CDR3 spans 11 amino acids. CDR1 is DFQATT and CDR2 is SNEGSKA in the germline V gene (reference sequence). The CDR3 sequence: CSAPEAAEAFF. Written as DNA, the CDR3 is TGCAGTGCTCCTGAGGCAGCTGAAGCTTTCTTT.

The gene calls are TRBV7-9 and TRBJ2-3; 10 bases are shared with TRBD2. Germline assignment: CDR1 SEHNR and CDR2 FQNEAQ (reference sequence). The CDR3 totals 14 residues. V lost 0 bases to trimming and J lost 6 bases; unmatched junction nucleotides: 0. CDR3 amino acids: CASSLASGRDTQYF. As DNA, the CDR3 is TGTGCCAGCAGCTTAGCTAGCGGGAGGGATACGCAGTATTTT.

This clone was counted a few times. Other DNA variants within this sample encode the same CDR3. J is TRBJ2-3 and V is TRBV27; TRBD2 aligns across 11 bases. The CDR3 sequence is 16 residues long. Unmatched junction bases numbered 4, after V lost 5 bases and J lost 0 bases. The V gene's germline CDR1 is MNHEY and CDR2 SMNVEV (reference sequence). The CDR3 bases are TGTGCCAGCAGTCCCAGACTAGCGGGGAGCACAGATACGCAGTATTTT. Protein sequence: CASSPRLAGSTDTQYF.

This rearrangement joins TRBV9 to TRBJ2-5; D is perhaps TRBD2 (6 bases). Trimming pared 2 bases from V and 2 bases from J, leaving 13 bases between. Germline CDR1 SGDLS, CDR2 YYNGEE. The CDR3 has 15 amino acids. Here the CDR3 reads CASSVSGRLQETQYF. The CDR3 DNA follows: TGTGCCAGCAGCGTTAGCGGACGACTGCAAGAGACCCAGTACTTC.

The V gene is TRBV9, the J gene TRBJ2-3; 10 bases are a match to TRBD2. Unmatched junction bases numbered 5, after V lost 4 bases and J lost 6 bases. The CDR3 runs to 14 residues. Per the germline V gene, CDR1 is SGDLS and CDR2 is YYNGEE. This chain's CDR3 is CASSLSGREDTQYF. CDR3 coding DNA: TGTGCCAGCAGCCTAAGCGGGAGGGAGGATACGCAGTATTTT.

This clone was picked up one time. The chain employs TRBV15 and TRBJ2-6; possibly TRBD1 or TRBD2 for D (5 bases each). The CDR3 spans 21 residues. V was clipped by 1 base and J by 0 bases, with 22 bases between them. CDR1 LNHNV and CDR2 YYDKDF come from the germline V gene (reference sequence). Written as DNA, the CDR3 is TGTGCCACCAGCAGAGCCTTCCTGAGCGGTGCAGGGAGCTCTGGGGCCAACGTCCTGACTTTC. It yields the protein CATSRAFLSGAGSSGANVLTF.

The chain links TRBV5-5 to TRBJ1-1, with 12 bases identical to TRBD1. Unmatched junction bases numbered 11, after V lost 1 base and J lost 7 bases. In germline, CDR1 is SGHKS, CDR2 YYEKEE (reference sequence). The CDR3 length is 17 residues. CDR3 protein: CASSLSGTGGGIGEAFF. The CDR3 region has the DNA TGTGCCAGCAGCTTGTCCGGGACAGGGGGCGGAATTGGTGAAGCTTTCTTT.

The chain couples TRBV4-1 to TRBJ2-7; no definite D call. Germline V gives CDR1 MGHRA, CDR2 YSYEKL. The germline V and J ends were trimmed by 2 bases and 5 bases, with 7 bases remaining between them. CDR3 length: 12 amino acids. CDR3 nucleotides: TGCGCCAGCAGCCAACGCGGCGACGAGCAGTACTTC. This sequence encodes CASSQRGDEQYF.

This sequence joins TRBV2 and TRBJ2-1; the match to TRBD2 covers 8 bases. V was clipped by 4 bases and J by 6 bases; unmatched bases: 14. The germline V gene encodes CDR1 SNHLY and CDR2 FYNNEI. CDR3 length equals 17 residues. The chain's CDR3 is CASSARGGSAGLNEQFF. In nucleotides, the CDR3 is TGTGCCAGCAGTGCCCGGGGGGGTTCCGCCGGGCTCAATGAGCAGTTCTTC.